This TCR beta chain was sequenced during a study of shared clonotypes between healthy human individuals. Study summary: Used for every donor were three CD4 naive, three CD4 memory, two CD8 naive and one CD8 memory plate.

With regard to this clone: Its target is unknown.

The CDR3 contains 17 residues. The V and J ends lost 3 bases and 4 bases, in that order; junction bases with no gene match: 7. Germline V lookup: CDR1 MDHEN, CDR2 SYDVKM. The naive CD8 subset, CD45RO-negative cells positively selected for CCR7, excluded terminally differentiated effector memory CD45RA+ cells. As processed by the authors: Junction-only sequences without quality scores were provided by ImmunoSEQ, so filtering was different. The table came from immunoSEQ multiplex PCR; TCRdb's copy has only in-frame clones and leaves some out. Clone size and V and J calls were adopted from that table, with D and trimming inferred from the DNA. Found here are some 2 million clones, approximately 95% of them singletons; the top ten hold about 1.1%. Study-wide results and caveats: Sharing across a handful of donors was seen in 4% to 6.5% of naive CD4 clonotypes.

The gene calls are TRBV28 and TRBJ2-2, with 11 bases that match TRBD2. The sample was naive CD8+ T cells sorted from blood. The TCR comes from a man between 18 and 29 years old in good health. DNA for the CDR3: TGTGCCAGCAGTTTTTTGACTAGCGGGGCCCGCACCGGGGAGCTGTTTTTT. Residues: CASSFLTSGARTGELFF.